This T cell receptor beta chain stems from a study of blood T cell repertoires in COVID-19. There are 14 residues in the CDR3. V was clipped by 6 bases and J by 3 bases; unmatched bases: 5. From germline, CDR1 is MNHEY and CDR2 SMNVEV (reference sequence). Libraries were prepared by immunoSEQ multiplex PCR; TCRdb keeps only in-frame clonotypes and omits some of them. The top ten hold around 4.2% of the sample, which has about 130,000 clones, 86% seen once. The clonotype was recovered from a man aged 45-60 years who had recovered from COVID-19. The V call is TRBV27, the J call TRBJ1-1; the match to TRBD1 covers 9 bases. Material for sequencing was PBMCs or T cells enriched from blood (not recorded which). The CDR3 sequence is CASRAGTGYTEAFF. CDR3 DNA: TGTGCCAGCAGGGCCGGGACAGGGTACACTGAAGCTTTCTTT.